This T cell receptor (beta chain) was captured in a study of T cells after yellow fever vaccination. The CDR3 contains 12 residues. The germline V gene encodes CDR1 ENHRY and CDR2 SYGVKD. General study points: Clones that expanded after primary vaccination mostly reappeared after the booster (96% CD4, 70% to 90% CD8). Though weaker, the secondary response peaked faster, on day 5 versus 15.

Template switching by 5'RACE produced TCR cDNA, adding a universal primer site and UMIs. MiXCR, applied by TCRdb to the 5' RACE reads, yields one record per CDR3 protein. The profile shows 300,000 to 350,000 distinct CDR3 sequences, approximately 4.5% of them singletons. This clonotype has a count of ten or more. Its antigen remains unidentified. The germline gene is not matched at one end of the junction; a read error may be the cause. This chain connects TRBV10-3 to TRBJ2-2, with D possibly being TRBD2 (5 bases). The sequence was obtained from a young man who received the YFV17D yellow fever vaccine. The sample in question was PBMCs, obtained 15 days after the yellow fever booster vaccination. The CDR3 DNA reads as TGTGCCCTCAGCGGCGTAAGCGGGGAGCTGTTTTTT. Its protein is CALSGVSGELFF.